One sample yielded the 21 T cell receptor beta chains listed below, sequenced in a study of T cell responses to AZD1222 COVID-19 vaccine. The method was immunoSEQ multiplex PCR; TCRdb's version includes in-frame clones alone and lacks a portion of them. The sample shows some 80,000 clones, more than 90% of them seen only once. Sequencing was performed on peripheral blood, taken on day 0 of AZD1222 vaccination. Receptor source: an adult in good health.

The chain employs TRBV30 and TRBJ2-7; D is possibly TRBD2 (5 bases). Germline CDR1 and CDR2: GTSNPN and SVGIG (reference sequence). The CDR3 has 13 residues. Trimming took off 1 base at V and 6 bases at J, with 13 bases between the two ends. The CDR3 DNA follows: TGTGCCTGGAGTGAACGTCCCAGCGGCGAGCAGTACTTC. Encoded protein: CAWSERPSGEQYF.

The chain joins TRBV19 to TRBJ1-1; D is uncertain. The CDR3 is 14 residues long. The V end was cut by 3 bases, the J end by 8 bases, with 16 bases between. Germline V gene sequence: CDR1 LNHDA, CDR2 SQIVND (reference sequence). The CDR3 DNA reads as TGTGCCAGTAGTATCGGCACCCCAGAGTACGAAGCTTTCTTT. This translates into CASSIGTPEYEAFF.

This rearrangement joins TRBV30 to TRBJ2-5; no reliable D call. The V and J ends lost 0 bases and 1 base respectively, with 12 bases between them. Germline loops: CDR1 GTSNPN, CDR2 SVGIG (reference sequence). This CDR3 has 15 amino acids. The chain's CDR3 is CAWSVGQYFQETQYF. The CDR3 DNA follows: TGTGCCTGGAGTGTTGGCCAGTATTTCCAAGAGACCCAGTACTTC.

The chain uses TRBV10-3 and TRBJ1-1, with 12 bases matching TRBD1. The junction had 0 bases not matched to a gene; V was cut back by 6 bases and J by 1 base. This CDR3 has 14 amino acids. Germline V gene sequence: CDR1 ENHRY, CDR2 SYGVKD. The CDR3, as DNA: TGTGCCATCAGGGGACAGGGGGCGAACACTGAAGCTTTCTTT. This codes for CAIRGQGANTEAFF.

CDR3 residues: CASSSRAATNEKLFF. The CDR3, as DNA: TGTGCCAGCAGCTCAAGGGCCGCAACTAATGAAAAACTGTTTTTT. V and J are TRBV9 and TRBJ1-4; D is uncertain. V was clipped by 4 bases and J by 0 bases, with 10 bases between them. The CDR3 is made up of 15 amino acids. Looked up from germline, CDR1 is SGDLS and CDR2 is YYNGEE.

The chain combines TRBV6-5 with TRBJ2-7; 9 positions match TRBD2. The CDR3 spans 15 residues. Germline lookup yields CDR1 MNHEY and CDR2 SVGAGI. J lost 0 bases, V lost 6 bases, and 6 bases had no gene match. CDR3 DNA sequence: TGTGCCAGCAGCCCAACTAGCGGGTCCTCCTACGAGCAGTACTTC. Residues: CASSPTSGSSYEQYF.

The V call is TRBV7-2, the J call TRBJ2-2; D is unresolved. Germline V gives CDR1 SGHTA, CDR2 FQGNSA. The V and J ends lost 1 base and 4 bases respectively, with 10 bases between them. CDR3 length: 15 residues. The CDR3 region is CASSLVAGSTGELFF. The CDR3 coding sequence is TGTGCCAGCAGCTTAGTCGCAGGAAGCACCGGGGAGCTGTTTTTT.

This clone was counted between two and nine times. The CDR3 DNA reads TGTGCCAGTAGTATAGCCGGGACCGGGCAGAATCAGCCCCAGCATTTT. This gives the protein CASSIAGTGQNQPQHF. This chain joins TRBV19 and TRBJ1-5; D may be TRBD1 (5 bases). The CDR3 has 16 residues. Germline CDR1 is LNHDA and CDR2 is SQIVND (reference sequence). Trimming removed 1 base from V and 4 bases from J, with 14 bases in between.

This clone was found a few times. The chain recombines TRBV2 with TRBJ1-5, with D unresolved. V gave up 4 bases and J gave up 5 bases, with 9 bases separating them. The V gene's germline CDR1 is SNHLY and CDR2 FYNNEI. The CDR3 totals 13 residues. The CDR3 DNA reads TGTGCCAGCAGTGTCTCTAGGGATCAGCCCCAGCATTTT. Protein sequence: CASSVSRDQPQHF.

V is TRBV6-1 and J is TRBJ1-6, with D unclear. CDR1 and CDR2 (germline): MNHNS, SASEGT. This CDR3 contains 13 residues. V was trimmed by 3 bases and J by 7 bases, leaving 7 bases between them. The CDR3 DNA is TGTGCCAGCAGTGAGGCTTCCAATTCACCCCTCCACTTT. It encodes CASSEASNSPLHF.

This clone was detected a few times. The sample carries other DNA sequences with the same CDR3. The V and J genes are TRBV5-1 and TRBJ1-1; 7 positions match TRBD1. The germline CDR1 and CDR2 sequences are SGHRS and YFSETQ. With V trimmed by 0 bases and J by 2 bases, 4 bases remained unmatched. The CDR3 extends over 15 amino acids. CDR3 amino acids: CASSLAGTVNTEAFF. CDR3 bases: TGCGCCAGCAGCTTGGCCGGGACAGTCAACACTGAAGCTTTCTTT.

The rearrangement links TRBV7-9 to TRBJ1-3; D is undetermined. CDR1 and CDR2 from the germline V gene are SEHNR and FQNEAQ (reference sequence). This CDR3 comprises 15 residues. V was shortened by 6 bases and J by 0 bases, with 12 bases between the two germline ends. In DNA, the CDR3 is TGTGCCAGCAGTTCTGACGGAAGCTCTGGAAACACCATATATTTT. This translates into CASSSDGSSGNTIYF.

The J gene is TRBJ2-2, the V gene TRBV4-1, with TRBD1 as a possible D gene (5 bases). V was trimmed by 1 base and J by 7 bases, leaving 13 bases between them. The CDR3 has 15 residues. CDR1 and CDR2 (germline): MGHRA, YSYEKL. The CDR3 DNA is TGCGCCAGCAGCCAAGTCATTCAGGGTAGCGGGGAGCTGTTTTTT. It translates to CASSQVIQGSGELFF.

The chain has TRBV27 and TRBJ1-1, with D unclear. The V end lost 1 base, the J end lost 0 bases, and 9 bases lay between the germline ends. CDR3 length equals 15 residues. Per germline, CDR1 MNHEY and CDR2 SMNVEV (reference sequence). DNA of the CDR3: TGTGCCAGCAGTTTATTAGGCAAGCTGAACACTGAAGCTTTCTTT. Amino acid sequence: CASSLLGKLNTEAFF.

This clone showed up just a few times. The chain links TRBV25-1 to TRBJ2-2; a possible D gene is TRBD2 (5 bases). The V end lost 1 base, the J end lost 5 bases, and 8 bases lay between the germline ends. The CDR3 sequence is 14 residues long. The germline V gene encodes CDR1 MGHDK and CDR2 SYGVNS. CDR3 coding DNA: TGTGCCAGCAGTGAATCTGGAGGAACCGGGGAGCTGTTTTTT. Amino acid sequence: CASSESGGTGELFF.

The J gene is TRBJ1-1, the V gene TRBV28; D is unresolved. V was trimmed by 3 bases and J by 2 bases, leaving 10 bases between them. CDR3 length: 14 residues. Germline CDR1 reads MDHEN; CDR2 reads SYDVKM. The CDR3 loop is CASSLQRVNTEAFF. Written as DNA, the CDR3 is TGTGCCAGCAGTTTGCAGCGTGTTAACACTGAAGCTTTCTTT.

This sequence joins TRBV2 and TRBJ1-4; the match to TRBD1 covers 9 bases. Trimming removed 6 bases from V and 3 bases from J; junction bases left unmatched: 5. Germline assignment: CDR1 SNHLY and CDR2 FYNNEI. The CDR3 has 15 residues. This chain's CDR3 is CASREQGAPNEKLFF. CDR3 bases: TGTGCCAGCAGGGAACAGGGGGCCCCTAATGAAAAACTGTTTTTT.

The chain couples TRBV4-1 to TRBJ2-5, with 8 bases identical to TRBD2. From germline, CDR1 is MGHRA and CDR2 YSYEKL. Unmatched junction bases numbered 17, after V lost 4 bases and J lost 7 bases. CDR3 length equals 17 residues. The CDR3 coding sequence is TGCGCCAGCAGCCCACCTGGACTAGCAGTGTTGGTTGGGACCCAGTACTTC. The encoded protein is CASSPPGLAVLVGTQYF.

The V call is TRBV19, the J call TRBJ2-5; 10 bases align to TRBD1. The ends lost 4 bases at V and 2 bases at J; junction bases unmatched: 4. CDR1 is LNHDA, CDR2 SQIVND, per germline (reference sequence). The CDR3 contains 15 residues. DNA for the CDR3: TGTGCCAGTAGTAAGGGACAGGGGCTGCAAGAGACCCAGTACTTC. This gives the protein CASSKGQGLQETQYF.

The chain combines TRBV11-3 with TRBJ1-5; the D is unclear. The CDR3 is 14 amino acids. Germline V gives CDR1 SGHNT, CDR2 YENEEA. V was shortened by 1 base and J by 6 bases, with 10 bases between the two germline ends. DNA for the CDR3: TGTGCCAGCAGCTTAGTATCAATCGGTCAGCCCCAGCATTTT. Its protein is CASSLVSIGQPQHF.

The gene calls are TRBV7-2 and TRBJ2-5; D unclear. The V and J ends lost 1 base and 3 bases respectively, with 6 bases between them. From germline, CDR1 is SGHTA and CDR2 FQGNSA. This CDR3 region has 13 residues. The CDR3, as DNA: TGTGCCAGCAGCTTAGGGATAAAAGAGACCCAGTACTTC. It translates to CASSLGIKETQYF. The full variable domain, rest sourced from reference TRBV7-2 and TRBJ2-5, is GAGVSQSPSNKVTEKGKDVELRCDPISGHTALYWYRQSLGQGLEFLIYFQGNSAPDKSGLPSDRFSAERTGGSVSTLTIQRTQQEDSAVYLCASSLGIKETQYFGPGTRLLVL.